This TCR beta chain was obtained from a study of blood T cell dynamics during melanoma immunotherapy. As for the study in general: Metastatic melanoma patients received first-line pembrolizumab or nivolumab plus ipilimumab. General study points: The study could not tell melanoma-specific clones from general immune activation. Unlike progressors, later disease-control patients had W3 repertoires gaining clonality or diversity.

As for time point: week 3, after first cycle of checkpoint inhibitor. At 12 weeks after first infusion, RECIST 1.1 defined response for most patients. The method was immunoSEQ multiplex PCR; TCRdb's version includes in-frame clones alone and lacks a portion of them. The table includes some 20,000 clones, roughly nine tenths detected once. For this clone: What it recognizes is unknown.

This CDR3 contains 15 residues. After removal of 3 bases from V and 5 bases from J, the junction contained 7 bases not matched to a gene. The germline V gene encodes CDR1 SGHTA and CDR2 FQGNSA. Sequenced here: blood, sampled from a patient treated with checkpoint blockade. The receptor was derived from a human donor with melanoma. The chain is built from TRBV7-2 and TRBJ2-7, with 10 positions matching TRBD1. The CDR3 spells CASSFSDRGLDEQYF. The DNA for the CDR3 is TGTGCCAGCAGCTTTAGCGACAGGGGGCTGGACGAGCAGTACTTC. The full variable domain, rest sourced from reference TRBV7-2 and TRBJ2-7, is GAGVSQSPSNKVTEKGKDVELRCDPISGHTALYWYRQSLGQGLEFLIYFQGNSAPDKSGLPSDRFSAERTGGSVSTLTIQRTQQEDSAVYLCASSFSDRGLDEQYFGPGTRLTVT.